This T cell receptor beta chain derives from a study of blood T cell repertoires in COVID-19. Study information: PBMCs, B-cell-depleted T cells, or T cells provided the cDNA or gDNA that made up the material.

As originally analysed: Reference gene primer amplification gave nucleated cell count estimates. Generated by immunoSEQ multiplex PCR, the TCRdb table keeps only in-frame clones and is missing some. That table supplies the V and J calls and clone size; D and trimming were determined from the DNA. Of 170,000 or so clones listed, approximately 88% are singletons. This CDR3 has 15 residues. Germline V gene data show CDR1 as SGHRS and CDR2 as YFSETQ. With 1 base removed from V and 3 bases from J, the gap between germline ends came to 13 bases. The TCR was taken from a woman aged 55-69 years with acute or convalescent COVID-19. Sequencing used peripheral blood. The gene calls are TRBV5-1 and TRBJ1-1; weak D call: TRBD1 (5 bases). CDR3 DNA: TGCGCCAGCAGCTTGAAGGGTCAAGGGGACACTGAAGCTTTCTTT. Translating gives CASSLKGQGDTEAFF.